The 12 T cell receptor beta chains listed next were all sequenced from one sample in a study of CD8+CD57+ T cells in acquired aplastic anemia. Flow cytometry had shown expanded CD8+CD57+ cells in the patients chosen for sequencing. The TCR beta profiling, which covered VDJ combination and CDR3 sequence, was carried out using genomic DNA as the template. TCRdb fed the reads into MiXCR, producing one record per CDR3 protein. Here the sample spans some 150,000 distinct CDR3 sequences, around 50% being singletons. The sample was sorted CD4+, CD8+, or CD8+CD57+ T cells (not recorded which) from PBMCs. The origin of the receptors is a human donor with aplastic anemia.

The chain uses TRBV15 and TRBJ2-3; TRBD2 is a possible D gene (7 bases). In germline, CDR1 is LNHNV, CDR2 YYDKDF (reference sequence). The CDR3 is 16 residues long. The germline V and J ends were trimmed by 2 bases and 2 bases, with 14 bases remaining between them. For the CDR3, the DNA is TGTGCCACCAGCAGATTAGGGGGGGGGCCCACAGATACGCAGTATTTT. Translated: CATSRLGGGPTDTQYF. Supplemented by reference TRBV15 and TRBJ2-3, the full variable domain reads DAMVIQNPRYQVTQFGKPVTLSCSQTLNHNVMYWYQQKSSQAPKLLFHYYDKDFNNEADTPDNFQSRRPNTSFCFLDIRSPGLGDTAMYLCATSRLGGGPTDTQYFGPGTRLTVL.

This clonotype was observed many times. The gene calls are TRBV7-2 and TRBJ1-2; no definite D call. The ends were cut back, 4 bases at V and 7 bases at J, with 16 bases in the middle. Germline CDR1 and CDR2: SGHTA and FQGNSA. The length of the CDR3 is 14 residues. In DNA, the CDR3 is TGTGCCAGCAGCTCTCCCGTGAAACTACGTGGCTACACCTTC. Its translation: CASSSPVKLRGYTF.

This clonotype was observed a handful of times. The V gene is TRBV19, the J gene TRBJ2-2, with 7 bases that match TRBD2. Trimming cost V 5 bases and J 5 bases; bases outside gene matches: 23. Per germline, CDR1 LNHDA and CDR2 SQIVND (reference sequence). The CDR3 sequence is 20 residues long. CDR3 in amino acids: CASSGEWSGTPTSDTGELFF. The CDR3 nucleotides read TGTGCCAGTAGTGGGGAATGGTCCGGAACGCCTACTAGCGATACCGGGGAGCTGTTTTTT.

This clonotype turned up a few times. The V call is TRBV2, the J call TRBJ1-2; 7 nucleotides match TRBD1. Losses at the gene ends were 8 bases for V and 12 bases for J; bases not matched to a gene: 9. The CDR3 extends over 11 amino acids. Germline CDR1 reads SNHLY; CDR2 reads FYNNEI. The CDR3 here is CASFRQGPNTF. Written as DNA, the CDR3 is TGTGCCAGCTTTAGACAGGGCCCAAACACCTTC.

Many counts were recorded for this clonotype. V is TRBV7-9 and J is TRBJ1-2; 9 nucleotides align to TRBD1. The CDR3 has 15 amino acids. Germline CDR1 and CDR2: SEHNR and FQNEAQ (reference sequence). Trimming at V came to 5 bases and at J to 2 bases, leaving 6 bases not matched to a gene. The chain's CDR3 is CASSPTGGANYGYTF. The CDR3 DNA is TGTGCCAGCAGCCCAACAGGGGGCGCAAACTATGGCTACACCTTC.

The chain carries TRBV11-2 and TRBJ2-7; 13 bases agree with TRBD2. Per germline, CDR1 SGHAT and CDR2 FQNNGV. CDR3 length: 17 amino acids. V shed 4 bases and J 5 bases; nucleotides not matched to a gene: 11. The CDR3: CASSSLVGLAGANEQYF. The CDR3 DNA reads as TGTGCCAGCAGCTCACTAGTAGGACTAGCGGGAGCAAACGAGCAGTACTTC. Filled out from reference TRBV11-2 and TRBJ2-7, the complete variable domain reads EAGVAQSPRYKIIEKRQSVAFWCNPISGHATLYWYQQILGQGPKLLIQFQNNGVVDDSQLPKDRFSAERLKGVDSTLKIQPAKLEDSAVYLCASSSLVGLAGANEQYFGPGTRLTVT.

The chain employs TRBV5-1 and TRBJ2-7; 9 bases are shared with TRBD1. With 1 base clipped from V and 4 bases from J, the junction kept 12 bases outside the gene matches. The CDR3 loop spans 17 amino acids. Germline loops: CDR1 SGHRS, CDR2 YFSETQ. CDR3 coding DNA: TGCGCCAGCAGCTTGTCCTCACAGGGGGCGAGCTGGTACGAGCAGTACTTC. Its translation: CASSLSSQGASWYEQYF.

This clonotype was seen only once. The chain joins TRBV10-3 to TRBJ2-7; 9 bases fit TRBD1. This CDR3 is 15 amino acids long. CDR1 and CDR2 (germline): ENHRY, SYGVKD. V shed 10 bases, J shed 5 bases, and the junction held 15 bases outside the gene matches. The CDR3 is CASRGHRTGDDEQYF. The CDR3 DNA reads as TGTGCCAGCAGGGGGCATCGGACAGGGGACGACGAGCAGTACTTC.

To note about this clonotype: This may be a read error, as it is one base from a much larger clone. The CDR3 does not end in the conserved phenylalanine or tryptophan, so this is likely a read error. V and J are TRBV6-6 and TRBJ2-5; D is perhaps TRBD1 (6 bases). The CDR3 loop spans 12 amino acids. V was shortened by 7 bases and J by 3 bases, with 9 bases between the two germline ends. Germline V CDR1 and CDR2: MNHNY, SVGAGI (reference sequence). CDR3 nucleotides: TGTGCCAGCACAGGGGAAAAAGAGACCCAGTACCTC. This codes for CASTGEKETQYL.

This clonotype was picked up many times. V gene TRBV7-6 combines with J gene TRBJ1-5, with D tentatively TRBD1 (6 bases). The CDR3 is made up of 12 amino acids. The germline V gene encodes CDR1 SGHVS and CDR2 FNYEAQ. V was trimmed by 4 bases and J by 8 bases, leaving 9 bases between them. Here the CDR3 reads CASSSRGEPQHF. In nucleotides, the CDR3 is TGTGCCAGCAGCTCCAGGGGTGAGCCCCAGCATTTT.

This clonotype came up a few times. The chain joins TRBV9 to TRBJ2-1; 8 bases are a match to TRBD2. The ends lost 4 bases at V and 5 bases at J; junction bases unmatched: 5. Germline V gene sequence: CDR1 SGDLS, CDR2 YYNGEE. CDR3 length: 14 amino acids. CDR3 sequence: CASSIGGANNEQFF. The CDR3 bases are TGTGCCAGCAGCATCGGGGGGGCCAACAATGAGCAGTTCTTC.

The J gene is TRBJ2-7, the V gene TRBV2; TRBD1 matches 7 bases. With 6 bases clipped from V and 2 bases from J, the junction kept 10 bases outside the gene matches. This CDR3 is 15 amino acids long. Germline V CDR1 and CDR2: SNHLY, FYNNEI. In DNA, the CDR3 is TGTGCCAGCAGCTTGGGCGGTCAGGGGGCCTACGAGCAGTACTTC. Translating gives CASSLGGQGAYEQYF.